The entry below describes one T cell receptor (beta chain). This clonotype has more than one count but fewer than ten. Its antigen is unknown. No per-base quality is available; no much larger clone lies one base away. Only healthy Caucasian donors were included. Three unrelated non-twin adults were additionally sequenced: a male aged 18 to 29, a male aged 50 to 60 and a female aged 50 to 60. Using Miltenyi CD45RO+ enrichment and human naive T-cell isolation kits, memory (CD45RO+) and naive T cells were isolated from PBMC. The CDR3 spans 16 residues, from the cysteine through the phenylalanine. Only the CDR3 DNA stays, 48 bases, in frame from base 1. At the junction V is shortened by 1 base and J by 3 bases, with 13 bases in between. Libraries were built with 5' RACE. The sample was run on an Illumina HiSeq 2000. A universal primer binding site was introduced by template switching, and a unique molecular identifier was present in the final cDNA, enabling accurate counting of TCR cDNA molecules. Specific primers in the conserved constant-segment region were used to synthesize first-strand cDNA for TCR alpha and beta chains. To control for contamination, every cDNA library was double barcoded, receiving both a SMART-Mk sample barcode and Illumina barcodes. Two successive PCR steps introduced TruSeq adapter sequences along with Illumina sample barcodes. TCR alpha and beta cDNA libraries were sequenced on the Illumina HiSeq platform with custom primers. The published analysis was carried out like this. MiGEC was used to process raw reads and extract unique molecular identifiers, and MiXCR was used to find CDR3 positions. For each individual, recombination models were inferred using an EM algorithm with the repgenHMM and IGoR tools. The tcR package in R was used for shared clonotype analysis, with sharing normalized by the product of cloneset sizes. To study raw recombination without the effects of thymic and clonal selection, out-of-frame nonproductive sequences were analyzed. TCRdb's own reprocessing of the public reads used fastp at Q25 and MiXCR and kept productive beta chains. When rows share a CDR3 protein, they turn into one entry using the most common DNA and genes. The V and J calls and clone size are TCRdb's, not the authors'. Present in this sample are approximately 690,000 distinct CDR3 sequences, approximately 6.1% of which were seen just once. The ten top clones hold around 2% of the sample.

This entry belongs to a study of identical twins (dated by TCRdb to the mid-2010s). Concerning the study at large: TCR alpha and beta repertoires from monozygotic twins, unrelated adults of various ages and cord blood were deep-sequenced to test whether fetal clonotypes persist. To rule out contamination, replicate twin experiments were performed at different times with different library preparation protocols.

Overall study outcomes, separate from this receptor: A weaker excess of twin sharing was found in beta out-of-frame sequences because the signal-to-noise ratio was lowered by fewer shared sequences. Compared with coincidental sharing between unrelated individuals, out-of-frame TCR alpha sequences shared between twins had an excess of sequences with low generation probability. In monozygotic twins, out-of-frame TCR alpha sharing was systematically underestimated by recombination models, although the models agreed with sharing between unrelated individuals. Because the same donors could not be followed over many years, the conclusions relied on cross-sectional statistical analysis. Abundant cord blood beta clonotypes carried fewer insertions; young adult naive repertoires showed a weaker similar trend, while memory repertoires showed none. Zero-insertion analyses could be partly confounded by invariant T cells such as MAIT and iNKT, though diverse VJ usage argued against such confounding for most clonotypes.

The rearrangement joined TRBV12-3 or TRBV12-4 to TRBJ1-5; TRBD1 is a possible D gene, resting on 5 matching bases. Sequencing used naive T cells sorted from blood. In light of the paper, this sample's cell subset or site label describes: cells isolated with a human naive T-cell isolation kit. The receptor's source is a man between 18 and 29 years old in good health. The DNA sequence reads TGTGCCAGCAGTTTAGTTAGTGACAGCCACAATCAGCCCCAGCATTTT. It encodes CASSLVSDSHNQPQHF.